The 11 T cell receptor beta chains given below trace back to one sample, sequenced in a study of cytomegalovirus exposure and HLA in healthy donors (dated 2017 in TCRdb). Library construction relied on the immunoSEQ multiplex PCR assay. For the multiplex PCR, a mixture combining 60 forward primers for TCR Vbeta segments and 13 reverse primers for TCR Jbeta segments was used. TCRdb re-hosts the immuneACCESS table, in-frame sequences only. Its copies lack some clones; in the studies checked, an unresolved V gene accounts for under half of them, and the cause for the rest is not known. The sample table lists more than 200,000 clones, under 80% of them with a count of one. Around 0.2% of the sample is taken by the ten largest. The sample comprised PBMCs. These receptors came from a girl under 10 years old in good health and CMV-seronegative.

The J gene is TRBJ1-1, the V gene TRBV9, with 9 bases aligning to TRBD1. The CDR3 has 15 amino acids. V shed 3 bases and J 4 bases; nucleotides not matched to a gene: 7. The V gene's germline CDR1 is SGDLS and CDR2 YYNGEE. The DNA for the CDR3 is TGTGCCAGCAGCGAGGGAGACAGGGGGATCACTGAAGCTTTCTTT. Its protein is CASSEGDRGITEAFF.

The gene calls are TRBV7-9 and TRBJ2-1; 7 bases are shared with TRBD2. Germline V gives CDR1 SEHNR, CDR2 FQNEAQ (reference sequence). The J segment lost 6 bases and the V segment lost 6 bases, leaving 8 bases of the junction unmatched. This CDR3 contains 14 residues. CDR3 sequence reads: CASRGGDLTNEQFF. The CDR3 bases are TGTGCCAGCAGGGGGGGGGACTTAACCAATGAGCAGTTCTTC.

V is TRBV4-1 and J is TRBJ2-3; 8 positions agree with TRBD1. Trimming at V came to 1 base and at J to 7 bases, leaving 13 bases not matched to a gene. Germline loops: CDR1 MGHRA, CDR2 YSYEKL. The CDR3 is 17 amino acids. CDR3 nucleotides: TGCGCCAGCAGCCAAGGCCCCCGGACAGGGCATGGGTATACGCAGTATTTT. Residues: CASSQGPRTGHGYTQYF.

The V and J genes are TRBV16 and TRBJ2-1, with 9 bases aligning to TRBD2. Germline lookup yields CDR1 KGHSY and CDR2 FQNENV. The CDR3 consists of 16 residues. V gave up 0 bases and J gave up 9 bases; unmatched junction bases: 9. The CDR3 here is CASSQSLVAGVIEQFF. The DNA of the CDR3 is TGTGCCAGCAGCCAATCATTGGTAGCGGGAGTAATTGAGCAGTTCTTC.

The chain uses TRBV7-7 and TRBJ2-2; TRBD1 might be the D (6 bases). Germline V gene data show CDR1 as SSHAT and CDR2 as FNYEAQ (reference sequence). Deletions cut 2 bases from V and 2 bases from J, with 12 bases between. This CDR3 is built from 16 residues. The CDR3 nucleotides are TGTGCCAGCAGCTTAATAGGGGGACCAAACACCGGGGAGCTGTTTTTT. This sequence encodes CASSLIGGPNTGELFF.

This chain joins TRBV15 and TRBJ2-1; possibly TRBD2 for D (6 bases). The CDR3 totals 15 residues. CDR1 and CDR2 from the germline V gene are LNHNV and YYDKDF (reference sequence). V was trimmed by 0 bases and J by 6 bases, leaving 12 bases between them. CDR3 protein: CATSRDTGTVNEQFF. CDR3 coding DNA: TGTGCCACCAGCAGAGATACCGGGACTGTCAATGAGCAGTTCTTC.

The chain employs TRBV11-2 and TRBJ2-7, with D perhaps TRBD1 (6 bases). CDR1 and CDR2 from the germline V gene are SGHAT and FQNNGV. Trimming left V 5 bases short and J 5 bases short, with 16 bases between. The CDR3 runs to 14 residues. In nucleotides, the CDR3 is TGTGCCAGCAGCACTACGGGACAAAGCCACGAGCAGTACTTC. This gives the protein CASSTTGQSHEQYF.

The chain employs TRBV21-1 and TRBJ1-1. TRBV21-1 is shown as a pseudogene. The CDR3 is 19 amino acids. CDR3: CASSKIGRRVRGRNTEAFF. The CDR3 DNA reads as TGTGCCAGCAGCAAAATCGGACGGAGGGTTCGGGGAAGGAACACTGAAGCTTTCTTT.

To note about this clone: One junction end does not reproduce the germline sequence, and a read error may be involved. V is TRBV7-9 and J is TRBJ2-3, with 11 bases lining up with TRBD1. The CDR3 is made up of 16 amino acids. CDR1 and CDR2 from the germline V gene are SEHNR and FQNEAQ (reference sequence). CDR3 bases: TGTTCCAGCAGCCAAACGGACAGGGGGCGGACAGATACGCAGTATTTT. Its protein is CSSSQTDRGRTDTQYF.

The V call is TRBV29-1, the J call TRBJ1-1; D remains ambiguous. V was pared by 1 base and J by 1 base, with 10 bases between. Germline assignment: CDR1 SQVTM and CDR2 ANQGSEA. The CDR3 spans 14 residues. CDR3 region: CSVEGRLGNTEAFF. In DNA form, the CDR3 reads TGCAGCGTTGAAGGGCGGCTGGGGAACACTGAAGCTTTCTTT.

This clone came up a few times. The chain is built from TRBV5-1 and TRBJ2-3; 13 bases are shared with TRBD2. This CDR3 region has 15 residues. V lost 5 bases to trimming and J lost 2 bases; unmatched junction nucleotides: 2. The germline gives CDR1 SGHRS, CDR2 YFSETQ. CDR3 sequence (DNA): TGCGCCAGCAGTGGACTAGCGGGAGCCACAGATACGCAGTATTTT. Protein product: CASSGLAGATDTQYF.